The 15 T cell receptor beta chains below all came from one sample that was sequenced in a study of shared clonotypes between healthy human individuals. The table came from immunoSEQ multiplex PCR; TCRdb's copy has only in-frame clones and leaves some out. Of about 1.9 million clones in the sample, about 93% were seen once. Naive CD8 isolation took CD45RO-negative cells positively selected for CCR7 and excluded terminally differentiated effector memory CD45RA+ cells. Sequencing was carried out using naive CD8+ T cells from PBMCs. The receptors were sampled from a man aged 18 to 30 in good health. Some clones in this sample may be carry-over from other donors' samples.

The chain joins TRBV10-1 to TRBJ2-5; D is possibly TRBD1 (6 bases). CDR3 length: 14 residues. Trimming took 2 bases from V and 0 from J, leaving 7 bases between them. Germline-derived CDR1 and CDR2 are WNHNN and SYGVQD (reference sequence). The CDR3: CASSEGQNQETQYF. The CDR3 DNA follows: TGCGCCAGCAGTGAGGGACAGAACCAAGAGACCCAGTACTTC.

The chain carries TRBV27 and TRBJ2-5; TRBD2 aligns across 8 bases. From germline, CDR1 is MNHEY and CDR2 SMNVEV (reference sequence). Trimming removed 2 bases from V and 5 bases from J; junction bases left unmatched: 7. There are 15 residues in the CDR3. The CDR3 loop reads CASSLTGGPGETQYF. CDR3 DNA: TGTGCCAGCAGTTTAACGGGAGGGCCGGGGGAGACCCAGTACTTC.

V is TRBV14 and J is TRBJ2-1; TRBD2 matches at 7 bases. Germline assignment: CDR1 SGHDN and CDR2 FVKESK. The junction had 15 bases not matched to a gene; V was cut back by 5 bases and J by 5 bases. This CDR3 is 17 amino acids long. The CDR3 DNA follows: TGTGCCAGCAGCACCCCCGGGGGGACTCAGACCCACAATGAGCAGTTCTTC. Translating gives CASSTPGGTQTHNEQFF.

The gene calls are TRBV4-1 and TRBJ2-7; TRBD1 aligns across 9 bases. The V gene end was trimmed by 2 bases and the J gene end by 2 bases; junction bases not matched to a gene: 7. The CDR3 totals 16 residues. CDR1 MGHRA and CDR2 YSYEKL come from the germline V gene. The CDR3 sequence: CASSQQPGTGTYEQYF. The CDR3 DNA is TGCGCCAGCAGCCAACAACCAGGGACAGGGACCTACGAGCAGTACTTC.

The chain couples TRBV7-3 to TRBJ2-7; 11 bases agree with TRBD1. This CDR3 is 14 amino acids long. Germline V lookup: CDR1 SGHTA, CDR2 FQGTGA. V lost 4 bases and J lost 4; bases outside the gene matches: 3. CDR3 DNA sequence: TGTGCCAGCAGCTCGGACAGGGGGCAATACGAGCAGTACTTC. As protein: CASSSDRGQYEQYF.

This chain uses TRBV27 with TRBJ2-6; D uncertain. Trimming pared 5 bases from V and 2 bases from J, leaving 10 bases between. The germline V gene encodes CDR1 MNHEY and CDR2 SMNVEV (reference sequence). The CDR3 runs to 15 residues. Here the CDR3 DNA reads TGTGCCAGCAGTCCCTTCTGGGCTGGGGCCAACGTCCTGACTTTC. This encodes CASSPFWAGANVLTF.

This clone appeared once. The CDR3 region is CAISTLARGGTGELFF. In DNA form, the CDR3 reads TGTGCCATCAGCACCCTCGCGAGGGGGGGGACCGGGGAGCTGTTTTTT. The chain carries TRBV10-3 and TRBJ2-2; the D gene is possibly TRBD2 (7 bases). In germline, CDR1 is ENHRY, CDR2 SYGVKD. Trimming shortened V by 6 bases and J by 5 bases, and 19 bases separated the two germline ends. This CDR3 contains 16 residues.

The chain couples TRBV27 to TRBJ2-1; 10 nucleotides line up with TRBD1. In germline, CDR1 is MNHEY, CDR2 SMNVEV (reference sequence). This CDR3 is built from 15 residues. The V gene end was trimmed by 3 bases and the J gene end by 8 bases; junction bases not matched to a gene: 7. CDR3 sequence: CASSLSRQGAHEQFF. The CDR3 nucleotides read TGTGCCAGCAGTTTGTCGAGACAGGGGGCCCATGAGCAGTTCTTC.

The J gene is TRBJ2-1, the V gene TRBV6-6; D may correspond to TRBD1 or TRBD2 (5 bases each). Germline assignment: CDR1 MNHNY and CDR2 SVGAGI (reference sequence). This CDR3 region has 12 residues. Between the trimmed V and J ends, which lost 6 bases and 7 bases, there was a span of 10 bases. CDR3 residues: CASRAEGNEQFF. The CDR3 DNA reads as TGTGCCAGCAGAGCAGAGGGGAATGAGCAGTTCTTC.

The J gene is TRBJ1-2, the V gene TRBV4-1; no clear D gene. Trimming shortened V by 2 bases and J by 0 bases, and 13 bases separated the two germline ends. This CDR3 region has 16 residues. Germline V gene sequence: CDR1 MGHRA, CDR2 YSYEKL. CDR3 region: CASSQKPGLTNYGYTF. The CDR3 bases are TGCGCCAGCAGCCAAAAACCCGGCCTGACTAACTATGGCTACACCTTC.

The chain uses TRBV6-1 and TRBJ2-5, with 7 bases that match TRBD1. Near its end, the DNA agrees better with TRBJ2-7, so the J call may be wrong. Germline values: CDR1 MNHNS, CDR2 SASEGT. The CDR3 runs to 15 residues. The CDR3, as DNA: TGTGCCAGCAGTCCCTCGGATAGGGGGCTCTACGAGCAGTACTTC. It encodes CASSPSDRGLYEQYF.

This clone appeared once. Here the CDR3 reads CASAPAQLYEQYF. CDR3 coding DNA: TGTGCCAGTGCGCCGGCCCAACTCTACGAGCAGTACTTC. The chain combines TRBV19 with TRBJ2-7; D not certain. The CDR3 is made up of 13 amino acids. Trimming removed 8 bases from V and 3 bases from J, with 14 bases in between. Per germline, CDR1 LNHDA and CDR2 SQIVND (reference sequence).

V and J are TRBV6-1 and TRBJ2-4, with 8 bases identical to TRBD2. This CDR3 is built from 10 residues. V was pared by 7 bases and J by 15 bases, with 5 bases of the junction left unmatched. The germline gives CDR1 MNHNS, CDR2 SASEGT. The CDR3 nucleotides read TGTGCCAGCACGGGACTAGTGAGGTACTTC. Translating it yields CASTGLVRYF.

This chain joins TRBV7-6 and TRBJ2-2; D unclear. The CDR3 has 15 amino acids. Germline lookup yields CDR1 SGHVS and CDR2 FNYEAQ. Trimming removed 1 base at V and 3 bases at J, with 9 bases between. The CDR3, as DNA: TGTGCCAGCAGCTTAGTGGCCGGGTACACCGGGGAGCTGTTTTTT. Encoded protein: CASSLVAGYTGELFF.

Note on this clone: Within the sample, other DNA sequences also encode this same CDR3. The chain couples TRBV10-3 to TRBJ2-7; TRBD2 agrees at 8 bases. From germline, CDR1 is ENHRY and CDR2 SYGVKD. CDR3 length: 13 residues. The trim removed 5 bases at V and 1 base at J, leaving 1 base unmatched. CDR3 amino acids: CAISSGSSYEQYF. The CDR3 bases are TGTGCCATCAGTAGCGGGAGTTCCTACGAGCAGTACTTC.